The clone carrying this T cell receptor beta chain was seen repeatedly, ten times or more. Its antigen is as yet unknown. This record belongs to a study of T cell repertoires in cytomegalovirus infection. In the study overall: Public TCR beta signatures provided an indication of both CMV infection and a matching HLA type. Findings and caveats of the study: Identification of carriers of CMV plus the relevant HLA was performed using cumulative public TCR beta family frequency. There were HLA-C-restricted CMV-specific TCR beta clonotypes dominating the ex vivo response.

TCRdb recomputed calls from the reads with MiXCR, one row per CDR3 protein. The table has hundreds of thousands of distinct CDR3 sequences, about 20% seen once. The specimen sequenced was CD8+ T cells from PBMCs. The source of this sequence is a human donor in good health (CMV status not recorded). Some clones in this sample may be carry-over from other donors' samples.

For the CDR3, the DNA is TGTGCCAGCAGTCCCATTGACAAGAACACTGAAGCTTTCTTT. Translating it yields CASSPIDKNTEAFF. This chain joins TRBV27 and TRBJ1-1, with unresolved D. V lost 5 bases to trimming and J lost 1 base, with 11 bases between them. The germline gives CDR1 MNHEY, CDR2 SMNVEV (reference sequence). The CDR3 is 14 residues long.